Listed here are 3 T cell receptor beta chains from one sample, sequenced in a study of T cells after yellow fever vaccination. TCRdb redid the calling of the 5' RACE reads with MiXCR, one entry per CDR3 protein. This sample yields approximately 330,000 distinct CDR3 sequences, of which about 4% are seen a single time; around 23% belongs to the top ten. This sample comprised PBMCs, obtained 5 days after the yellow fever booster vaccination. These TCRs come from a man aged 18 to 35 who received the YFV17D yellow fever vaccine.

This chain connects TRBV5-1 to TRBJ1-2, with D possibly matching TRBD1 (5 bases). The CDR3 loop spans 13 amino acids. Germline V CDR1 and CDR2: SGHRS, YFSETQ. The V end was cut by 4 bases, the J end by 8 bases, with 15 bases between. The CDR3 is CASSGGTSVGYTF. The CDR3 nucleotides read TGCGCCAGCAGCGGGGGGACCTCCGTAGGCTACACCTTC. Based on the CDR3 plus reference TRBV5-1 and TRBJ1-2, the full variable domain is KAGVTQTPRYLIKTRGQQVTLSCSPISGHRSVSWYQQTPGQGLQFLFEYFSETQRNKGNFPGRFSGRQFSNSRSEMNVSTLELGDSALYLCASSGGTSVGYTFGSGTRLTVV.

This clonotype was observed many times. CDR3 protein: CASTSRGEQFF. Here the CDR3 DNA reads TGTGCCAGCACCTCTAGGGGTGAGCAGTTCTTC. The chain combines TRBV7-2 with TRBJ2-1, with D possibly being TRBD1 (5 bases). CDR1 is SGHTA and CDR2 is FQGNSA in the germline V gene. CDR3 length equals 11 residues. Trimming shortened V by 7 bases and J by 9 bases, and 10 bases separated the two germline ends.

The chain is built from TRBV21-1 and TRBJ2-7; TRBD1, the table's D call, was not compared with the DNA. TRBV21-1 is described as a pseudogene. The CDR3 contains 16 residues. The chain's CDR3 is CASSKAGTGISYEQYV. DNA of the CDR3: TGTGCCAGCAGCAAAGCAGGGACAGGGATCTCCTACGAGCAGTACGTC.